This passage covers 25 T cell receptor beta chains from one sample sequenced in a study of sequential checkpoint blockade in melanoma (dated by TCRdb to about 2019). The treatment or condition label corresponds to: randomized to nivolumab then ipilimumab (arm A) or the reverse (arm B). Library method: the immunoSEQ multiplex PCR assay. Drawn from immuneACCESS, this table holds only the in-frame rearrangements with V and J called that TCRdb kept. Clones are partly lost; checked studies trace under half to an unresolved V gene and leave the rest unexplained. A total of fewer than 35,000 clones appear in this sample, approximately 86% of them only once. Of the sample, approximately 23% falls within the top ten clones. The source material was CD8+ T cells sorted from blood (inferred from file names), sampled from a patient given nivolumab and ipilimumab in sequence. These receptor sequences come from a human donor with melanoma.

This chain links TRBV10-2 with TRBJ2-7; 8 bases line up with TRBD2. The trim removed 8 bases at V and 2 bases at J, leaving 5 bases unmatched. This CDR3 comprises 13 residues. Germline V gene sequence: CDR1 WSHSY, CDR2 SAAADI. The CDR3 DNA sequence: TGCGCCAGCCGGGAGGGAGCGGCCTACGAGCAGTACTTC. Translation: CASREGAAYEQYF.

This sequence joins TRBV6-5 and TRBJ1-1, with TRBD1 matching over 7 bases. The CDR3 totals 13 residues. Germline V gene sequence: CDR1 MNHEY, CDR2 SVGAGI. Trimming cost V 7 bases and J 5 bases; bases outside gene matches: 7. In DNA, the CDR3 is TGTGCCAGCACCCGACAGGGTAATACTGAAGCTTTCTTT. This gives the protein CASTRQGNTEAFF.

The J gene is TRBJ2-3, the V gene TRBV6-5, with a tentative D call TRBD1 (6 bases). Germline-derived CDR1 and CDR2 are MNHEY and SVGAGI. V was clipped by 6 bases and J by 5 bases, with 18 bases between them. This CDR3 spans 15 amino acids. CDR3 nucleotide sequence: TGTGCCAGCAGCCAGGGCCAGGGGAATAGAGATACGCAGTATTTT. Residues: CASSQGQGNRDTQYF.

The chain recombines TRBV4-3 with TRBJ2-7; 10 bases map to TRBD2. V lost 0 bases, J lost 2 bases, and 7 bases stayed unmatched. The length of the CDR3 is 17 residues. CDR1 is LGHNA, CDR2 YSLEER, per germline. The CDR3 sequence: CASSQDPPSGGAYEQYF. The CDR3 coding sequence is TGCGCCAGCAGCCAAGATCCCCCTAGCGGGGGAGCCTACGAGCAGTACTTC.

This clone was observed a few times. V usage is TRBV7-9 and J usage is TRBJ2-1, with 13 positions matching TRBD2. Trimming cost V 4 bases and J 9 bases; bases outside gene matches: 6. The CDR3 spans 15 residues. Germline V gene data show CDR1 as SEHNR and CDR2 as FQNEAQ (reference sequence). CDR3 DNA sequence: TGTGCCAGCAGCTCTACTAGCGGGAGGGCCATTGAGCAGTTCTTC. This translates into CASSSTSGRAIEQFF.

The rearrangement links TRBV7-8 to TRBJ2-1; possible D gene TRBD2, 5 bases. CDR1 and CDR2 from the germline V gene are SGHVS and FQNEAQ. This CDR3 has 13 amino acids. Trimming stripped 1 base from V and 7 bases from J, with 8 bases between. CDR3 protein: CASSLDRGNEQFF. CDR3 in DNA: TGTGCCAGCAGCTTAGATCGAGGGAATGAGCAGTTCTTC.

This clone was detected once. The chain has TRBV11-3 and TRBJ2-7; weak D call: TRBD2 (6 bases). Germline CDR1 is SGHNT and CDR2 is YENEEA. The CDR3 has 15 amino acids. Trimming took 4 bases from V and 5 from J, leaving 18 bases between them. The CDR3 region has the DNA TGTGCCAGCAGCTCCGGACTGGAGGGGCCTCACGAGCAGTACTTC. This codes for CASSSGLEGPHEQYF.

The chain recombines TRBV29-1 with TRBJ2-7; D uncertain. Trimming removed 3 bases from V and 0 bases from J, with 9 bases in between. Germline V gene lookup returns CDR1 SQVTM and CDR2 ANQGSEA. The CDR3 contains 13 residues. The CDR3 bases are TGCAGCGTTGAGATCGGTTCCTCCTACGAGCAGTACTTC. It encodes CSVEIGSSYEQYF.

The chain has TRBV7-9 and TRBJ2-5; 8 nucleotides agree with TRBD1. The last part of the DNA fits TRBJ2-7 better; the J call may be wrong. Per the germline V gene, CDR1 is SEHNR and CDR2 is FQNEAQ (reference sequence). The CDR3 extends over 13 amino acids. CDR3 nucleotide sequence: TGTGCCAGCAGCTCAGGACAGGGATCCGAGCAGTACTTC. It specifies CASSSGQGSEQYF.

V is TRBV4-1 and J is TRBJ2-7; 10 bases agree with TRBD1. CDR3 length: 16 residues. CDR1 is MGHRA and CDR2 is YSYEKL in the germline V gene. Germline trimming cut 2 bases from V and 1 base from J; bases unmatched to any gene: 5. CDR3 sequence: CASSQRDRGDSYEQYF. The CDR3 region has the DNA TGCGCCAGCAGCCAACGGGACAGGGGAGATTCCTACGAGCAGTACTTC.

The V gene is TRBV9, the J gene TRBJ2-1; 7 bases map to TRBD1. Trimming at V came to 3 bases and at J to 5 bases, leaving 5 bases not matched to a gene. Germline CDR1 SGDLS, CDR2 YYNGEE. This CDR3 comprises 14 residues. The CDR3 region has the DNA TGTGCCAGCAGCGGAGGGGGCTGGAACAATGAGCAGTTCTTC. This codes for CASSGGGWNNEQFF. Looking up the rest from reference TRBV9 and TRBJ2-1 gives the full variable domain: DSGVTQTPKHLITATGQRVTLRCSPRSGDLSVYWYQQSLDQGLQFLIQYYNGEERAKGNILERFSAQQFPDLHSELNLSSLELGDSALYFCASSGGGWNNEQFFGPGTRLTVL.

The CDR3 nucleotides read TGCGCCAGCAGCCGCAACACAGGAGGGCCTTACGAGCAGTACTTC. Residues: CASSRNTGGPYEQYF. The chain combines TRBV4-1 with TRBJ2-7; D possibly corresponds to TRBD2 (6 bases). This CDR3 is built from 15 residues. Germline V lookup: CDR1 MGHRA, CDR2 YSYEKL. Trimming stripped 4 bases from V and 4 bases from J, with 17 bases between.

The table lists this clone with a count of one. The chain recombines TRBV29-1 with TRBJ2-7, with TRBD1 identical over 7 bases. Germline V CDR1 and CDR2: SQVTM, ANQGSEA. V lost 4 bases to trimming and J lost 2 bases; unmatched junction nucleotides: 2. This CDR3 has 12 amino acids. The CDR3 DNA reads as TGCAGCGTTGTCCAGGGGGCCTACGAGCAGTACTTC. Translation: CSVVQGAYEQYF.

The chain links TRBV5-1 to TRBJ2-5, with TRBD2 identical over 12 bases. This CDR3 is built from 16 residues. The germline gives CDR1 SGHRS, CDR2 YFSETQ. The J segment lost 4 bases and the V segment lost 3 bases, leaving 7 bases of the junction unmatched. The CDR3 reads CASSWKLAGGRETQYF. In DNA form, the CDR3 reads TGCGCCAGCAGCTGGAAACTAGCGGGGGGTCGAGAGACCCAGTACTTC.

The chain joins TRBV9 to TRBJ1-2; 7 nucleotides agree with TRBD1. This CDR3 is built from 16 residues. V lost 3 bases to trimming and J lost 2 bases; unmatched junction nucleotides: 10. The V gene's germline CDR1 is SGDLS and CDR2 YYNGEE. The CDR3 is CASSATPRGSNYGYTF. As DNA, the CDR3 is TGTGCCAGCAGCGCGACCCCCAGGGGGTCAAACTATGGCTACACCTTC.

This chain connects TRBV7-9 to TRBJ2-3, with 7 bases fitting TRBD1. V lost 5 bases and J lost 2; bases outside the gene matches: 7. The CDR3 sequence is 15 residues long. From germline, CDR1 is SEHNR and CDR2 FQNEAQ (reference sequence). The CDR3 region has the DNA TGTGCCAGCAGCACTAGAGGGGGCCTCACAGATACGCAGTATTTT. It translates to CASSTRGGLTDTQYF.

This chain connects TRBV15 to TRBJ2-7; 9 bases fit TRBD2. The germline V gene has CDR1 LNHNV and CDR2 YYDKDF (reference sequence). The V gene end was trimmed by 5 bases and the J gene end by 0 bases; junction bases not matched to a gene: 5. The length of the CDR3 is 15 residues. The CDR3 loop is CATSLTSGSSYEQYF. In nucleotides, the CDR3 is TGTGCCACCAGCCTGACTAGCGGAAGCTCCTACGAGCAGTACTTC.

The rearrangement joins TRBV2 to TRBJ2-7, with D maybe TRBD1 (6 bases). Germline CDR1 SNHLY, CDR2 FYNNEI. The CDR3 loop spans 13 amino acids. The V end was cut by 7 bases, the J end by 4 bases, with 14 bases between. This CDR3 reads CASTGTLSYEQYF. CDR3 nucleotide sequence: TGTGCCAGCACCGGGACACTTTCTTACGAGCAGTACTTC.

The chain combines TRBV27 with TRBJ1-6; TRBD1 matches 10 bases. CDR1 is MNHEY and CDR2 is SMNVEV in the germline V gene (reference sequence). With 2 bases clipped from V and 9 bases from J, the junction kept 1 base outside the gene matches. The CDR3 consists of 14 residues. CDR3 loop: CASSLGTGASPLHF. CDR3 bases: TGTGCCAGCAGTTTAGGGACAGGGGCTTCACCCCTCCACTTT.

The V and J genes are TRBV10-3 and TRBJ2-1, with 8 bases aligning to TRBD2. This CDR3 is 15 amino acids long. V was pared by 5 bases and J by 2 bases, with 5 bases of the junction left unmatched. Germline CDR1 is ENHRY and CDR2 is SYGVKD. CDR3 sequence reads: CAISLREGTYNEQFF. The CDR3 nucleotides read TGTGCCATCAGTCTCCGGGAGGGGACCTACAATGAGCAGTTCTTC.

The chain uses TRBV13 and TRBJ2-5, with TRBD2 identical over 9 bases. J lost 2 bases, V lost 0 bases, and 7 bases had no gene match. CDR1 is PRHDT and CDR2 is FYEKMQ in the germline V gene (reference sequence). The CDR3 is made up of 17 amino acids. CDR3 sequence reads: CASSLGLAGRGQETQYF. CDR3 DNA: TGTGCCAGCAGCTTAGGGCTAGCGGGAAGGGGGCAAGAGACCCAGTACTTC.

V is TRBV28 and J is TRBJ2-2, with TRBD2 identical over 7 bases. V lost 4 bases, J lost 6 bases, and 8 bases stayed unmatched. Germline values: CDR1 MDHEN, CDR2 SYDVKM. CDR3 length: 15 residues. The DNA for the CDR3 is TGTGCCAGCAGTTGGGCCCGCCGGGGGGCCGGGGAGCTGTTTTTT. It is translated as CASSWARRGAGELFF.

V usage is TRBV14 and J usage is TRBJ1-3, with D possibly TRBD1 on 5 matching bases. The germline CDR1 and CDR2 sequences are SGHDN and FVKESK. The CDR3 consists of 16 residues. V lost 3 bases and J 0 bases, leaving 12 bases between the germline ends. CDR3 region: CASSQFRALSGNTIYF. CDR3 sequence (DNA): TGTGCCAGCAGCCAGTTCAGGGCTCTCTCTGGAAACACCATATATTTT.

The genes are TRBV11-2 and TRBJ2-3; 8 bases map to TRBD2. The length of the CDR3 is 15 residues. CDR1 and CDR2 (germline): SGHAT, FQNNGV. Unmatched junction bases numbered 7, after V lost 5 bases and J lost 3 bases. The CDR3: CASSLAAGETDTQYF. CDR3 coding DNA: TGTGCCAGCAGCCTAGCAGCGGGGGAGACAGATACGCAGTATTTT.

The rearrangement joins TRBV13 to TRBJ2-7; 11 bases are shared with TRBD2. This CDR3 is built from 13 residues. V dropped 5 bases and J dropped 5; count of bases not matched to a gene: 2. Germline loops: CDR1 PRHDT, CDR2 FYEKMQ (reference sequence). The CDR3 region is CASSLGLADEQYF. CDR3 sequence (DNA): TGTGCCAGCAGCCTGGGACTAGCGGACGAGCAGTACTTC.